This paragraph covers one TCR beta chain sequence. The data were obtained in a study of technical replicates of blood from a few donors. Germline V gene sequence: CDR1 MGHRA, CDR2 YSYEKL. V dropped 0 bases and J dropped 7; count of bases not matched to a gene: 3. The CDR3 is 13 amino acids. Clones were sequenced by immunoSEQ multiplex PCR, and TCRdb holds only the in-frame ones, with some missing. The sample has fewer than 85,000 clones, about 95% seen once; the top ten hold roughly 0.23%. The chain couples TRBV4-1 to TRBJ2-7; 7 bases fit TRBD2. The TCR was taken from a human donor in good health. The sample was T cells isolated from PBMCs. The CDR3 is CASSQEKRGEQYF. In DNA form, the CDR3 reads TGCGCCAGCAGCCAAGAGAAGCGGGGAGAGCAGTACTTC.